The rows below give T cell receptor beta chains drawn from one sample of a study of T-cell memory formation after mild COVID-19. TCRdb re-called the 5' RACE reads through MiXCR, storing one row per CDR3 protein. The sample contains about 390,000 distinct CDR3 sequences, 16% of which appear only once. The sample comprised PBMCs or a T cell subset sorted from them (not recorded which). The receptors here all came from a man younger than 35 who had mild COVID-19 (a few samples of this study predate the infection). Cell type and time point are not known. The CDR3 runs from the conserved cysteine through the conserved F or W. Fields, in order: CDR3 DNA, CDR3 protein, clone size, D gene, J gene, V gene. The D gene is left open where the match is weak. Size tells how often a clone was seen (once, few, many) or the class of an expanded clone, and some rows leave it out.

CDR3nt: TGTGCCAGCAGTTTGGAGTTATCCCGATCCTATGGCTACACCTTC; CDR3aa: CASSLELSRSYGYTF; abundance: .; d_gene: .; j_gene: TRBJ1-2; v_gene: TRBV12-3/TRBV12-4
CDR3nt: TGTGCCAGCAGCTTAGAACTGGACTACAATGAGCAGTTCTTC; CDR3aa: CASSLELDYNEQFF; abundance: few; d_gene: .; j_gene: TRBJ2-1; v_gene: TRBV7-2
CDR3nt: TGTGCCAGCAGCTTATACGGGGACACAGATACGCAGTATTTT; CDR3aa: CASSLYGDTDTQYF; abundance: many; d_gene: .; j_gene: TRBJ2-3; v_gene: TRBV7-9
CDR3nt: TGCGCCAGCAGCTTGGTGGCAGGGGGAAGGAGCTCCTATAATTCACCCCTCCACTTT; CDR3aa: CASSLVAGGRSSYNSPLHF; abundance: few; d_gene: TRBD1; j_gene: TRBJ1-6; v_gene: TRBV5-1
CDR3nt: TGCGCCAGCACCCTCGGTGGGGGCGAAGAGACCCAGTACTTC; CDR3aa: CASTLGGGEETQYF; abundance: few; d_gene: .; j_gene: TRBJ2-5; v_gene: TRBV5-1
CDR3nt: TGTGCCAGCAGCTTTTGGTCAGGACGTACTGAAGCTTTCTTT; CDR3aa: CASSFWSGRTEAFF; abundance: .; d_gene: .; j_gene: TRBJ1-1; v_gene: TRBV7-2
CDR3nt: TGTGCCAGCAGTTCCCGAGGAGGGGGGAATGAGCAGTTCTTC; CDR3aa: CASSSRGGGNEQFF; abundance: many; d_gene: .; j_gene: TRBJ2-1; v_gene: TRBV12-3/TRBV12-4
CDR3nt: TGTGCCAGCAGCCAAGCGCCCGCCGGGACTAGCGGCTCCTACGAGCAGTACTTC; CDR3aa: CASSQAPAGTSGSYEQYF; abundance: .; d_gene: TRBD2; j_gene: TRBJ2-7; v_gene: TRBV3-1
CDR3nt: TGCAGTGCTAGCGGGGGGGGCTCTGGGGCCAACGTCCTGACTTTC; CDR3aa: CSASGGGSGANVLTF; abundance: .; d_gene: TRBD2; j_gene: TRBJ2-6; v_gene: TRBV20-1
CDR3nt: TGCGCCAGCAGCTTTGGACAGAATAATTCACCCCTCCACTTT; CDR3aa: CASSFGQNNSPLHF; abundance: .; d_gene: .; j_gene: TRBJ1-6; v_gene: TRBV5-1
CDR3nt: TGTGCCAGCAGCTTAGAGGGCGGTGGGCACGGGGGCAAATTCTTC; CDR3aa: CASSLEGGGHGGKFF; abundance: .; d_gene: .; j_gene: TRBJ2-1; v_gene: TRBV7-8
CDR3nt: TGTGCCACACAGGGACGAAACTATGGCTACACCTTC; CDR3aa: CATQGRNYGYTF; abundance: .; d_gene: .; j_gene: TRBJ1-2; v_gene: TRBV12-3/TRBV12-4
CDR3nt: TGTGCCAGCAGCCCGATAGCTGGGAGGACCGGGGAGCTGTTTTTT; CDR3aa: CASSPIAGRTGELFF; abundance: .; d_gene: .; j_gene: TRBJ2-2; v_gene: TRBV11-2
CDR3nt: TGTGCCAGCAGCCAAGACAGCGGGTTAAACACCGGGGAGCTGTTTTTT; CDR3aa: CASSQDSGLNTGELFF; abundance: few; d_gene: .; j_gene: TRBJ2-2; v_gene: TRBV4-2
CDR3nt: TGCGCCAGCAGCGCGGGGACTAGCGCCTACAATGAGCAGTTCTTC; CDR3aa: CASSAGTSAYNEQFF; abundance: few; d_gene: TRBD2; j_gene: TRBJ2-1; v_gene: TRBV5-1
CDR3nt: TGTGCCAGCAGTCGGACAGGGGGCCCCTACGAGCAGTACTTC; CDR3aa: CASSRTGGPYEQYF; abundance: .; d_gene: TRBD1; j_gene: TRBJ2-7; v_gene: TRBV7-9
CDR3nt: TGTGCCAGCAGGCCGGTGACGCAGCCCCAGCATTTT; CDR3aa: CASRPVTQPQHF; abundance: few; d_gene: .; j_gene: TRBJ1-5; v_gene: TRBV28
CDR3nt: TGCAGCGTTGAAGAGCAAGGAGAGCAGTACTTC; CDR3aa: CSVEEQGEQYF; abundance: .; d_gene: .; j_gene: TRBJ2-7; v_gene: TRBV29-1
CDR3nt: TGCAGTGCCCTTAGGAACACTGAAGCTTTCTTT; CDR3aa: CSALRNTEAFF; abundance: .; d_gene: .; j_gene: TRBJ1-1; v_gene: TRBV20-1
CDR3nt: TGCAGTGCTAGTCGGACAGGGGGCCCGAACACTGAAGCTTTCTTT; CDR3aa: CSASRTGGPNTEAFF; abundance: .; d_gene: TRBD1; j_gene: TRBJ1-1; v_gene: TRBV20-1
CDR3nt: TGTGCCAGCAGTTCTCCCCCCTATAGCGGGGGTCTCACAGATACGCAGTATTTT; CDR3aa: CASSSPPYSGGLTDTQYF; abundance: .; d_gene: TRBD2; j_gene: TRBJ2-3; v_gene: TRBV28
CDR3nt: TGCAGTGCTAGACTGGGGACTAGCGGATTCACAGATACGCAGTATTTT; CDR3aa: CSARLGTSGFTDTQYF; abundance: few; d_gene: TRBD2; j_gene: TRBJ2-3; v_gene: TRBV20-1
CDR3nt: TGTGCCAGCAGTTACTCGACGGGGGGGGCAGACACGCAGTATTTT; CDR3aa: CASSYSTGGADTQYF; abundance: few; d_gene: TRBD2; j_gene: TRBJ2-3; v_gene: TRBV6-5
CDR3nt: TGCAGTGCTCCCGGGACAGCGACTAATGAAAAACTGTTTTTT; CDR3aa: CSAPGTATNEKLFF; abundance: few; d_gene: TRBD1; j_gene: TRBJ1-4; v_gene: TRBV20-1
CDR3nt: TGTGCCACCAGTACTCGACAGGGGGCGTCGGATACGCAGTATTTT; CDR3aa: CATSTRQGASDTQYF; abundance: .; d_gene: TRBD1; j_gene: TRBJ2-3; v_gene: TRBV15
CDR3nt: TGTGCCATCAGTGAGGGAGGTCGGGGAGGAGAAGCTTTCTTT; CDR3aa: CAISEGGRGGEAFF; abundance: few; d_gene: .; j_gene: TRBJ1-1; v_gene: TRBV10-3
CDR3nt: TGCAGCGTTGTGTCAGATACGCAGTATTTT; CDR3aa: CSVVSDTQYF; abundance: .; d_gene: .; j_gene: TRBJ2-3; v_gene: TRBV29-1
CDR3nt: TGTGCCAGCAGTTGGCTCCCGAACACTGAAGCTTTCTTT; CDR3aa: CASSWLPNTEAFF; abundance: few; d_gene: .; j_gene: TRBJ1-1; v_gene: TRBV27
CDR3nt: TGCGCCAGCAGCTTAGGGACAGCGCCGGGTGAGCAGTTCTTC; CDR3aa: CASSLGTAPGEQFF; abundance: few; d_gene: TRBD1; j_gene: TRBJ2-1; v_gene: TRBV5-1
CDR3nt: TGTGCCAGCAGCCCTCACTCAGGGGCTAACTATGGCTACACCTTC; CDR3aa: CASSPHSGANYGYTF; abundance: few; d_gene: .; j_gene: TRBJ1-2; v_gene: TRBV7-2
CDR3nt: TGTGCCAGCAGCCCAGACCGACTAGCGGGGGGACGGGAGCAGTACTTC; CDR3aa: CASSPDRLAGGREQYF; abundance: few; d_gene: TRBD2; j_gene: TRBJ2-7; v_gene: TRBV7-2
CDR3nt: TGTGCCACCAATAACTATGGCTACACCTTC; CDR3aa: CATNNYGYTF; abundance: .; d_gene: .; j_gene: TRBJ1-2; v_gene: TRBV6-5
CDR3nt: TGTGCCAGCAGCTTAGGAGGGAATGGGGGAGAGACCCAGTACTTC; CDR3aa: CASSLGGNGGETQYF; abundance: few; d_gene: .; j_gene: TRBJ2-5; v_gene: TRBV13
CDR3nt: TGTGCCAGCACCCCGACTGGGGGCACAGATACGCAGTATTTT; CDR3aa: CASTPTGGTDTQYF; abundance: few; d_gene: .; j_gene: TRBJ2-3; v_gene: TRBV7-9
CDR3nt: TGCGCCAGCAGCTTGGTGGCGGGGGGGGAACAAGAGACCCAGTACTTC; CDR3aa: CASSLVAGGEQETQYF; abundance: few; d_gene: TRBD2; j_gene: TRBJ2-5; v_gene: TRBV5-1
CDR3nt: TGTGCCACCAGTGATTACGACACCGGGGAGCTGTTTTTT; CDR3aa: CATSDYDTGELFF; abundance: many; d_gene: .; j_gene: TRBJ2-2; v_gene: TRBV24-1
CDR3nt: TGTGCCAGCAGTCGGGGTGGGGTCAGCACAGATACGCAGTATTTT; CDR3aa: CASSRGGVSTDTQYF; abundance: .; d_gene: .; j_gene: TRBJ2-3; v_gene: TRBV11-1
CDR3nt: TGTGCCAGCAGCTTGGCCATCACCGGGGAGCTGTTTTTT; CDR3aa: CASSLAITGELFF; abundance: .; d_gene: .; j_gene: TRBJ2-2; v_gene: TRBV5-4
CDR3nt: TGTGCCAGCAGCCGTGACATAGATGGAGACATTCAGTACTTC; CDR3aa: CASSRDIDGDIQYF; abundance: .; d_gene: .; j_gene: TRBJ2-4; v_gene: TRBV5-5
CDR3nt: TGTGCCACCAGCAGAGATCAGAACACCGGGGAGCTGTTTTTT; CDR3aa: CATSRDQNTGELFF; abundance: few; d_gene: .; j_gene: TRBJ2-2; v_gene: TRBV15
CDR3nt: TGTGCCAGCAGTTACGCTTCGACGCTGCTCTCCTACGAGCAGTACTTC; CDR3aa: CASSYASTLLSYEQYF; abundance: .; d_gene: .; j_gene: TRBJ2-7; v_gene: TRBV6-2/TRBV6-3
CDR3nt: TGTGCCAGCAGCTCTGGCCCAGGCCGGGACTATGGCTACACCTTC; CDR3aa: CASSSGPGRDYGYTF; abundance: .; d_gene: .; j_gene: TRBJ1-2; v_gene: TRBV7-3
CDR3nt: TGTGCCAGCAGCCCTGGGAACGGGGTCCCAGAAAAACTGTTTTTT; CDR3aa: CASSPGNGVPEKLFF; abundance: .; d_gene: .; j_gene: TRBJ1-4; v_gene: TRBV6-5
CDR3nt: TGTGCCAGCGTTGGGATGAACACTGAAGCTTTCTTT; CDR3aa: CASVGMNTEAFF; abundance: .; d_gene: .; j_gene: TRBJ1-1; v_gene: TRBV6-5
CDR3nt: TGCAGCGTTGAAGGGCTAGCGGGGGGCAAATCGGACAATGAGCAGTTCTTC; CDR3aa: CSVEGLAGGKSDNEQFF; abundance: .; d_gene: TRBD2; j_gene: TRBJ2-1; v_gene: TRBV29-1
CDR3nt: TGTGCCAGCAGCTTACTCGACAGGGACCAGCCCCAGCATTTT; CDR3aa: CASSLLDRDQPQHF; abundance: .; d_gene: TRBD1; j_gene: TRBJ1-5; v_gene: TRBV7-2
CDR3nt: TGCAGTGCTAGAGATCTTGGGGGGGAAAACATTCAGTACTTC; CDR3aa: CSARDLGGENIQYF; abundance: few; d_gene: TRBD2; j_gene: TRBJ2-4; v_gene: TRBV20-1
CDR3nt: TGTGCCAGCAGGCCGGGACAGACTAGCACAGATACGCAGTATTTT; CDR3aa: CASRPGQTSTDTQYF; abundance: .; d_gene: TRBD1; j_gene: TRBJ2-3; v_gene: TRBV2
CDR3nt: TGTGCCAGCAGCGCCGCACTAGCGGGAGGACAAGAGACCCAGTACTTC; CDR3aa: CASSAALAGGQETQYF; abundance: few; d_gene: TRBD2; j_gene: TRBJ2-5; v_gene: TRBV6-5
CDR3nt: TGTGCCAGCAGCTTTACAGGGGTACATGAAAAACTGTTTTTT; CDR3aa: CASSFTGVHEKLFF; abundance: few; d_gene: TRBD1; j_gene: TRBJ1-4; v_gene: TRBV7-8
CDR3nt: TGCGCCAGCAGCCCGTCCCCAGGGGGCGGAGAAGCTTTCTTT; CDR3aa: CASSPSPGGGEAFF; abundance: few; d_gene: TRBD1; j_gene: TRBJ1-1; v_gene: TRBV5-1